These 7 T cell receptor beta chains were sequenced from one sample in a study of tissue T cells after allogeneic stem cell transplantation. TCRdb's table, derived via immunoSEQ multiplex PCR, lists solely in-frame clones and lacks some. The sample has about 3,500 clones; about half are singletons. Documented time point: mouse harvest day 14 after allogeneic transplant. Each mouse received 10^7 T-cell-depleted marrow cells plus 10^6 splenic CD5+ T cells by tail vein. Sequenced: gut tissue. These receptors originate from a female BALB/c mouse given C57BL/6 T cells with graft-versus-host disease after an allogeneic hematopoietic cell transplant.

With regard to this clone: Mouse names are used for the genes. Sequencing ends 1 residue short of the CDR3 end; the germline J gene provides the rest. The rearrangement links TRBV1 to TRBJ2-1, with 9 bases matching TRBD2. The CDR3 length is 15 residues. Germline V gene data show CDR1 as NSQYPW and CDR2 as LRSPGD (reference sequence). V trimming: 2 bases; J trimming: 3 bases; junction bases outside the gene matches: 2. The CDR3 loop reads CTCSARWGGYAEQFF. CDR3 DNA (partial): TGCACCTGCAGTGCACGCTGGGGGGGCTATGCTGAGCAGTTC.

Concerning this clone: Gene labels here are mouse ones. The CDR3 extends 1 residue past the end of the read, so its final part is completed from the germline J gene. The same CDR3 also results from other DNA sequences found in this sample. The rearrangement links TRBV26 to TRBJ1-1, with a tentative D call TRBD1 (5 bases). CDR3 length: 11 amino acids. Germline V gene sequence: CDR1 KGHPV, CDR2 FQNQEV (reference sequence). V was cut by 2 bases and J by 7 bases, with 5 bases left in between. CDR3 protein: CASSLGGEVFF. Partial CDR3 DNA: TGTGCCAGCAGTCTGGGGGGAGAAGTCTTC. The full variable domain, in which reference TRBV26 and TRBJ1-1 provide the parts outside the CDR3, is NSKVIQTPRYLVKGQGQKAKMRCIPEKGHPVVFWYQQNKNNEFKFLINFQNQEVLQQIDMTEKRFSAECPSNSPCSLEIQSSEAGDSALYLCASSLGGEVFFGKGTRLTVV.

This clone appeared a few times. The listed genes are named as in mouse. The read is 1 residue too short to cover the CDR3 end, so that end is filled in from the germline J gene. The rearrangement uses TRBV5 and TRBJ2-5; 8 nucleotides agree with TRBD1. The V and J ends lost 2 bases and 5 bases, in that order; junction bases with no gene match: 3. The CDR3 covers 14 residues. Germline values: CDR1 LGHNA, CDR2 YNLKQL (reference sequence). The CDR3 bases that were read are TGTGCCAGCAGCCAACAGGGGGCGCGAGACACCCAGTAC. It is translated as CASSQQGARDTQY. Given in full, the CDR3 is CASSQQGARDTQYF.

This clone showed up just a few times. Genes here carry mouse names. Read coverage stops 1 residue before the CDR3 terminus; the germline J gene supplies the remainder. This chain links TRBV26 with TRBJ1-1; maybe TRBD1 (6 bases). V was clipped by 6 bases and J by 1 base, with 6 bases between them. The CDR3 loop spans 12 amino acids. In germline, CDR1 is KGHPV, CDR2 FQNQEV (reference sequence). CDR3 protein: CASRTGNTEVFF. The covered CDR3 bases are TGTGCCAGCAGGACAGGGAACACAGAAGTCTTC.

As regards this clone: Here the gene names and germline are mouse. The missing CDR3 end, 1 residue past where the read stops, is filled in from the germline J gene. V gene TRBV3 combines with J gene TRBJ2-1, with D unclear. With 3 bases removed from V and 0 bases from J, the gap between germline ends came to 3 bases. Germline CDR1 reads SNHLY; CDR2 reads FYNGKV (reference sequence). The CDR3 totals 13 residues. CDR3 bases read: TGTGCCAGCAGCTTCCTTAACTATGCTGAGCAGTTC. This encodes CASSFLNYAEQF. The whole CDR3 is CASSFLNYAEQFF.

For this clone: Each gene name is a mouse one. The read is 1 residue too short to cover the CDR3 end, so that end is filled in from the germline J gene. The chain employs TRBV16 and TRBJ1-5; 11 nucleotides align to TRBD1. This CDR3 has 15 residues. CDR1 SGHSA and CDR2 FRNQAP come from the germline V gene. V gave up 4 bases and J gave up 3 bases; unmatched junction bases: 2. CDR3 DNA, as far as it was read: TGTGCAAGCAGCTCCGGACAGGGGGCCAACCAGGCTCCGCTT. Protein: CASSSGQGANQAPL. In full, the CDR3 is CASSSGQGANQAPLF.

This clone is classed as large (0.1 to 1%). Gene names denote mouse genes. The read is 1 residue too short to cover the CDR3 end, so that end is filled in from the germline J gene. This rearrangement joins TRBV13-3 to TRBJ2-7; the match to TRBD1 covers 8 bases. J was trimmed by 3 bases and V by 4 bases; bases with no gene match: 3. The CDR3 runs to 13 residues. Germline assignment: CDR1 NNHDY and CDR2 SYVADS. The part of the CDR3 DNA that was read is TGTGCCAGCAGTCGGGACAGGATCTATGAACAGTAC. Its translation: CASSRDRIYEQY. The entire CDR3 protein reads CASSRDRIYEQYF.